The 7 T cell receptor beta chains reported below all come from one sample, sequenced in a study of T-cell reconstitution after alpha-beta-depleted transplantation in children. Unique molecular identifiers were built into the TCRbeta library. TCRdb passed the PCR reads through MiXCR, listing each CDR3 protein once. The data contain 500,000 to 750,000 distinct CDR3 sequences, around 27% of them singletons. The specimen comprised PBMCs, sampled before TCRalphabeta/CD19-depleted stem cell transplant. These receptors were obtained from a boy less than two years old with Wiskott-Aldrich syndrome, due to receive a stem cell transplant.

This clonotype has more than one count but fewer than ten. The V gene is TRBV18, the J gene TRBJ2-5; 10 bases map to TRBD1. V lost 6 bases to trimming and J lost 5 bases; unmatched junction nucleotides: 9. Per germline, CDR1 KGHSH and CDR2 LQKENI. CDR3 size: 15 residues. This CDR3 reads CASSPRQGAEETQYF. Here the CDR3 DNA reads TGTGCCAGCTCGCCGAGACAGGGGGCGGAGGAGACCCAGTACTTC. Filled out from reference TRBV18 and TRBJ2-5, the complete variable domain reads NAGVMQNPRHLVRRRGQEARLRCSPMKGHSHVYWYRQLPEEGLKFMVYLQKENIIDESGMPKERFSAEFPKEGPSILRIQQVVRGDSAAYFCASSPRQGAEETQYFGPGTRLLVL.

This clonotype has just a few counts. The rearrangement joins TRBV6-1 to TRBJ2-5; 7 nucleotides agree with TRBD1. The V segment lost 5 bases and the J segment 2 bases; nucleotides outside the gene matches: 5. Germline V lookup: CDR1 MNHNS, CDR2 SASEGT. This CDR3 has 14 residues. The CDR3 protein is CASSTLQGQETQYF. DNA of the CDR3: TGTGCCAGCAGTACCTTACAGGGGCAAGAGACCCAGTACTTC.

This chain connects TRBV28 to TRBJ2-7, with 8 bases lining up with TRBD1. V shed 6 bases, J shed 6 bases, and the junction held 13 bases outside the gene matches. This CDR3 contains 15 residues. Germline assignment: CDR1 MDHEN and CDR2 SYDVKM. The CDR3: CASSFRTGLGCEQYF. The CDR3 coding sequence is TGTGCCAGCAGCTTCCGGACAGGGTTGGGATGCGAGCAGTACTTC.

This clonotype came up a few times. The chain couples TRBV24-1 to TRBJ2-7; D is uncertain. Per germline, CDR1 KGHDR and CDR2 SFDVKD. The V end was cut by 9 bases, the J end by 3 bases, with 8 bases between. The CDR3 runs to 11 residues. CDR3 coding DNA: TGTGCCACCGGCAGGATCTACGAGCAGTACTTC. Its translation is CATGRIYEQYF.

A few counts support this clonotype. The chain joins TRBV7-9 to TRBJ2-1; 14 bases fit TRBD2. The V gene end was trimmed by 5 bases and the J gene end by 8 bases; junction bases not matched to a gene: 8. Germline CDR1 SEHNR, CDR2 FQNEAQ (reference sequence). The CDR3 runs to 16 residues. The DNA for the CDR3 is TGTGCCAGCAGCCCCCGGACTAGCGGGAGGTTTTATGAGCAGTTCTTC. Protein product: CASSPRTSGRFYEQFF.

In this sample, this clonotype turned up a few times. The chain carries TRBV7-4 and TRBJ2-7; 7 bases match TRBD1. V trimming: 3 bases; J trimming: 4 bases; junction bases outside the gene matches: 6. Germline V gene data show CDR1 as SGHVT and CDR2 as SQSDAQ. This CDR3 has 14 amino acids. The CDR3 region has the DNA TGTGCCAGCAGCTTTCTTACAGGGGTATACGAGCAGTACTTC. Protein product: CASSFLTGVYEQYF.

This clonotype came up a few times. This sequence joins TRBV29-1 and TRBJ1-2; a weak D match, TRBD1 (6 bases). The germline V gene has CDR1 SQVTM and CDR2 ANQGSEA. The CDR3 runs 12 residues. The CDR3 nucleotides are TGCAGTTTTCTACAGGGTGACTATGGCTACACCTTC. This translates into CSFLQGDYGYTF. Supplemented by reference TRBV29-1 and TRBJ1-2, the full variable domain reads SAVISQKPSRDICQRGTSLTIQCQVDSQVTMMFWYRQQPGQSLTLIATANQGSEATYESGFVIDKFPISRPNLTFSTLTVSNMSPEDSSIYLCSFLQGDYGYTFGSGTRLTVV.